Here is one TCR beta chain with its context. Its target is unknown. The germline V and J ends were trimmed by 5 bases and 8 bases, with 10 bases remaining between them. The CDR3 consists of 12 residues. Germline assignment: CDR1 WSHSY and CDR2 SAAADI. The sample is drawn from a study of cytomegalovirus exposure and HLA in healthy donors. Overall study: Earlier, 95 million to 140 million unique TCR beta sequences were recovered from about 179 million T cells by an analysis. Whole-study findings and limits: In a later analysis, an Asian-associated ancestry cluster reportedly showed fewer N-insertions than the roughly 700-donor mean.

PCR employed 60 Vbeta and 13 Jbeta primers. Libraries were prepared by immunoSEQ multiplex PCR; TCRdb keeps only in-frame clonotypes and omits some of them. The sample shows about 180,000 clones, roughly 80% of them seen only once. Sequences were obtained from PBMCs. This TCR was sampled from a woman in her forties or fifties in good health and CMV-seronegative. This chain uses TRBV10-2 with TRBJ2-1, with D unresolved. The CDR3 DNA is TGCGCCAGCAGTTTTATAGCCCATGAGCAGTTCTTC. Its translation: CASSFIAHEQFF.